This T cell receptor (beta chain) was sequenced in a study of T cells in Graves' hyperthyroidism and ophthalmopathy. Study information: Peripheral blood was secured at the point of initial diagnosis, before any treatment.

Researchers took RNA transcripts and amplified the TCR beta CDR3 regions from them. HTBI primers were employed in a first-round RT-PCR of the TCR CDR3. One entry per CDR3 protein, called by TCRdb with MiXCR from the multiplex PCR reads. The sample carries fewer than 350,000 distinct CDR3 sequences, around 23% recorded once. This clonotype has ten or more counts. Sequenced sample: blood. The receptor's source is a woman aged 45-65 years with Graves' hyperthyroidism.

The CDR3 DNA sequence: TGTGCCAGCAGCCGTTCTGAAAAGGGCCCTGAGGAGCAGTACTTC. Protein sequence: CASSRSEKGPEEQYF. The V call is TRBV13, the J call TRBJ2-7; D is unresolved. Germline loops: CDR1 PRHDT, CDR2 FYEKMQ (reference sequence). The CDR3 covers 15 residues. V lost 5 bases, J lost 7 bases, and 21 bases lay in between.